This T cell receptor beta chain appears in the sequencing data of a study of blood T cell repertoires in COVID-19. Study summary: Acute and convalescent COVID-19 samples came from the United States, Italy and Spain.

The data were produced by immunoSEQ multiplex PCR, yet TCRdb's version contains in-frame clones alone and is incomplete. The sample carries 310,000 or so clones, roughly nine tenths recorded once. Resolution of symptoms, clearance, or two negative PCRs was present in recovered Cohort 3 donors. What was sequenced was PBMCs or T cells enriched from blood (not recorded which). The TCR comes from a woman between 40 and 50 years old who had recovered from COVID-19.

CDR3 sequence (DNA): TGTGCCAGCTCACTCCGGGAGTCGGGCACAGATACGCAGTATTTT. It codes for CASSLRESGTDTQYF. The rearrangement joins TRBV18 to TRBJ2-3; maybe TRBD2 (6 bases). Looked up from germline, CDR1 is KGHSH and CDR2 is LQKENI. CDR3 length: 15 residues. Trimming stripped 4 bases from V and 1 base from J, with 12 bases between.